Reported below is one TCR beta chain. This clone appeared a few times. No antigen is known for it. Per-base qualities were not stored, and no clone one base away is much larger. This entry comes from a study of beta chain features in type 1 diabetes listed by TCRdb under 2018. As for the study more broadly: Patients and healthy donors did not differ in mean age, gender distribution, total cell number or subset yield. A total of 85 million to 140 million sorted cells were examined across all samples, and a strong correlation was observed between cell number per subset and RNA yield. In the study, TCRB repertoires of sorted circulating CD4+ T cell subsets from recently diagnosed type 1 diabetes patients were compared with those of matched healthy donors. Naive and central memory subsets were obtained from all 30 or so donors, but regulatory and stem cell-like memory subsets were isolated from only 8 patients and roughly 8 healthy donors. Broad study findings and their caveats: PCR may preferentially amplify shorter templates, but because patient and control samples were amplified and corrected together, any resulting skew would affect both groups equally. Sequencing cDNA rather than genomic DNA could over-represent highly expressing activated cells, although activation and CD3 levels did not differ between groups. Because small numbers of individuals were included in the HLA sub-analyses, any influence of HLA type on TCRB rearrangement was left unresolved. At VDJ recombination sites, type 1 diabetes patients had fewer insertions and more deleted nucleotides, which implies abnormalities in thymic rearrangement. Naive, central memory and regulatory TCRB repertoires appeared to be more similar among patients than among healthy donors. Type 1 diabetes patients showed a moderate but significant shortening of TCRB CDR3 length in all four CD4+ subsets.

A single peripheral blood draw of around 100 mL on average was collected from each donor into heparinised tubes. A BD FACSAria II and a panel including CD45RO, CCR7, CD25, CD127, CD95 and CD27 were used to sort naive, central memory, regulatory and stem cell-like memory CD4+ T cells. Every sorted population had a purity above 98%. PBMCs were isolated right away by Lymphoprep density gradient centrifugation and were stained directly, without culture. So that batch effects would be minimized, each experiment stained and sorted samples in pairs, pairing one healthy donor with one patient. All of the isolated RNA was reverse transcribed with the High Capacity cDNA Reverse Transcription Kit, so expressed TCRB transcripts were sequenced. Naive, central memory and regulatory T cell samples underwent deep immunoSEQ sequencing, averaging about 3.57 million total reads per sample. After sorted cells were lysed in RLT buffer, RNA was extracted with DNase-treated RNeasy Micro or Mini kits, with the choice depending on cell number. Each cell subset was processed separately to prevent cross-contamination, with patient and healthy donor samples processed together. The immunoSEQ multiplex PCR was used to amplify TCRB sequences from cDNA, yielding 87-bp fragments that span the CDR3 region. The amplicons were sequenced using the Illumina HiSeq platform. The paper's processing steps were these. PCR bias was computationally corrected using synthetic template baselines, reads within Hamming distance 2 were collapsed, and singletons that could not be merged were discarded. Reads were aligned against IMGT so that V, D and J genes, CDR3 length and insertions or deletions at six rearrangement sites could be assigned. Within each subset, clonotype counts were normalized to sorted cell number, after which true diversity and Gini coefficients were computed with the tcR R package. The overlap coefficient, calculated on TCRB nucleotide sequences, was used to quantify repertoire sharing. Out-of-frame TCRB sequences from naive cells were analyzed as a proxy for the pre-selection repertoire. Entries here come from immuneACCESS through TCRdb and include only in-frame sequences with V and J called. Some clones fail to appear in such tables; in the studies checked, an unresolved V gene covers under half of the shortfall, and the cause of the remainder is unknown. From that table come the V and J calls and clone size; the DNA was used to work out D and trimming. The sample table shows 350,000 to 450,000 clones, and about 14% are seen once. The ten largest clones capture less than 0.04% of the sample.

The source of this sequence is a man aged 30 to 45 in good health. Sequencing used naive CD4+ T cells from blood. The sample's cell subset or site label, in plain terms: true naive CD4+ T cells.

The sequence in DNA is TGTGCCAGCAAACAAGGAAATTCACCCCTCCACTTT. Its translation is CASKQGNSPLHF. Recombination connected TRBV25-1 to TRBJ1-6; no D gene can be assigned with confidence. Deletion took 7 bases off V and 7 bases off J, with a span of 8 bases between the germline ends. Inclusive of the bounding cysteine and phenylalanine, the CDR3 is 12 residues long. Only the CDR3 portion is preserved as DNA: 36 bases, with reading frame beginning at the first base. Sequences MGHDK (CDR1) and SYGVNS (CDR2) are obtained from the germline V gene.